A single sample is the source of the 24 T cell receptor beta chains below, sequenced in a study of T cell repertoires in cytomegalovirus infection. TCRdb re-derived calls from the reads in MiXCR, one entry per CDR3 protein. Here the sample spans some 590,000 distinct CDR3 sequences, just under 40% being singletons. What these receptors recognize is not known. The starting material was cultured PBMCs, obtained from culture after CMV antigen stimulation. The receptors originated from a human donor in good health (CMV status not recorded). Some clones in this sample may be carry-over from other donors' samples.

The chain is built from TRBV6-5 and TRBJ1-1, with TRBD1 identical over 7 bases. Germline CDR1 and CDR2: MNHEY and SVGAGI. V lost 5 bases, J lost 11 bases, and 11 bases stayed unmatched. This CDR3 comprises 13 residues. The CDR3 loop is CASSRDRPEGAFF. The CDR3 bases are TGTGCCAGCAGTCGGGACAGACCCGAGGGGGCTTTCTTT.

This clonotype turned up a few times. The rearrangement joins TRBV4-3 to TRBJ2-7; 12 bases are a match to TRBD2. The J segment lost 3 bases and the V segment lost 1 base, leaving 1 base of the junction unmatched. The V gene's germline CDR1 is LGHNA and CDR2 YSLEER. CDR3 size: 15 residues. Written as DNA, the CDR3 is TGCGCCAGCAGCCAAGGACTAGCGGGAGTCTACGAGCAGTACTTC. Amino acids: CASSQGLAGVYEQYF.

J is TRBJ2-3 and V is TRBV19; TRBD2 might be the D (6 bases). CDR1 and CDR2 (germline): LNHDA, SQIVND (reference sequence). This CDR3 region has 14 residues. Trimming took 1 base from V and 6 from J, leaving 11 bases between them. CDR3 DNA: TGTGCCAGTAGTATAGGGCCCCTAGCGGATACGCAGTATTTT. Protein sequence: CASSIGPLADTQYF.

The CDR3 coding sequence is TGCAGTGCTATGGGGGACCCCCAGTATGTTGGCAATCAGCCCCAGCATTTT. This gives the protein CSAMGDPQYVGNQPQHF. The chain uses TRBV20-1 and TRBJ1-5, with D possibly matching TRBD1 (5 bases). The ends were cut back, 4 bases at V and 2 bases at J, with 21 bases in the middle. The length of the CDR3 is 17 residues. CDR1 DFQATT and CDR2 SNEGSKA come from the germline V gene (reference sequence).

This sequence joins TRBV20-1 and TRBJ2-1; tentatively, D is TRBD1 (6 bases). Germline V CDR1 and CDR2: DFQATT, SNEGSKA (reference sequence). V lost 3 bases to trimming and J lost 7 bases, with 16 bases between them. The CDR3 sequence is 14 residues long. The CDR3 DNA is TGCAGTGCTAGTTCCCCAGGGGACGGGAATGAGCAGTTCTTC. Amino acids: CSASSPGDGNEQFF.

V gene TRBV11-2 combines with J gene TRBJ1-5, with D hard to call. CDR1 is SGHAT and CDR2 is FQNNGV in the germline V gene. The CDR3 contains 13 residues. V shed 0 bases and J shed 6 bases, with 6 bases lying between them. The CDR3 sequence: CASSLERSQPQHF. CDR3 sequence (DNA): TGTGCCAGCAGCTTAGAACGGAGTCAGCCCCAGCATTTT.

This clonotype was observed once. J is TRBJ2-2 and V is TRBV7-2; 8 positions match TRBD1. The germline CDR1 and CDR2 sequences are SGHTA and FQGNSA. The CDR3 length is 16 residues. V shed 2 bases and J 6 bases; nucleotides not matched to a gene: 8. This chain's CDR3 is CASSLRTRGLAGELFF. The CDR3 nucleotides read TGTGCCAGCAGCTTAAGGACCAGGGGGCTGGCCGGGGAGCTGTTTTTT.

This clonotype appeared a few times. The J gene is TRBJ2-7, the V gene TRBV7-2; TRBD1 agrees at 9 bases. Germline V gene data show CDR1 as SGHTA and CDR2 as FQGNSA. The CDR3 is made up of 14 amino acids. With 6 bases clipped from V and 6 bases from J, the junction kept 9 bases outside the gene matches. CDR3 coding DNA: TGTGCCAGCAGGGTGACAGGGGGGGTGGGCGAGCAGTACTTC. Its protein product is CASRVTGGVGEQYF.

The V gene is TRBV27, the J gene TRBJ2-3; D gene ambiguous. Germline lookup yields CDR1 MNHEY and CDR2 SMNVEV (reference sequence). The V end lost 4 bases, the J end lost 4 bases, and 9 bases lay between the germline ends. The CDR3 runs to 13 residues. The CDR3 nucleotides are TGTGCCAGCAGTTCCTCGCAGTCAGATACGCAGTATTTT. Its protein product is CASSSSQSDTQYF.

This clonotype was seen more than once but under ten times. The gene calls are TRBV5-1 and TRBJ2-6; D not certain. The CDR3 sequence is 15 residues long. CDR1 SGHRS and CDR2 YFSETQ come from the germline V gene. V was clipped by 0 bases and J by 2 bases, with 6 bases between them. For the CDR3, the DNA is TGCGCCAGCAGCTTGGCGGTTGCTGGGGCCAACGTCCTGACTTTC. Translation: CASSLAVAGANVLTF.

This chain's CDR3 is CASSLFPSHGSYEQYF. CDR3 coding DNA: TGTGCCAGCAGTTTATTTCCCTCCCACGGATCCTACGAGCAGTACTTC. V usage is TRBV12-3 or TRBV12-4 and J usage is TRBJ2-7, with D unclear. The V and J ends lost 2 bases and 1 base respectively, with 15 bases between them. The CDR3 consists of 16 residues.

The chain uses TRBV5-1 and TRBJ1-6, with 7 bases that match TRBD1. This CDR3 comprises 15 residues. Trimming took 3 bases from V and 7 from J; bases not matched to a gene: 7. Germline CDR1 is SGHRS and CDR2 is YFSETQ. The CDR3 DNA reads TGCGCCAGCAGCTCGGAGGGACAGCCAAATTCACCCCTCCACTTT. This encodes CASSSEGQPNSPLHF.

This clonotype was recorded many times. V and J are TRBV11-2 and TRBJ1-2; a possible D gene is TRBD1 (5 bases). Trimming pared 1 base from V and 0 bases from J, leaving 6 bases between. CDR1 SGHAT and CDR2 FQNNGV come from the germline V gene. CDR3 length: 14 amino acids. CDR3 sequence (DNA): TGTGCCAGCAGCTTAGCGGGACCTAACTATGGCTACACCTTC. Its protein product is CASSLAGPNYGYTF.

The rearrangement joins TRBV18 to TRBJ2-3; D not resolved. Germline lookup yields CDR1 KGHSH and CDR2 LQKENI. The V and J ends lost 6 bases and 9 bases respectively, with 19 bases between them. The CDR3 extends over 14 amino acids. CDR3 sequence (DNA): TGTGCCAGCTCCCCCGAGACTCCTCCTGGGACGCAGTATTTT. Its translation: CASSPETPPGTQYF.

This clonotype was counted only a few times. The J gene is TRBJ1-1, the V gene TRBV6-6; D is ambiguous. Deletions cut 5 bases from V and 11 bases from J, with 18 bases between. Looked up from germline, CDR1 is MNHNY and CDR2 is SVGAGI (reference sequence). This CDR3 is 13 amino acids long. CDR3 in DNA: TGTGCCAGCAGTGCCCGTCCCGACTATGAGGCTTTCTTT. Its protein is CASSARPDYEAFF.

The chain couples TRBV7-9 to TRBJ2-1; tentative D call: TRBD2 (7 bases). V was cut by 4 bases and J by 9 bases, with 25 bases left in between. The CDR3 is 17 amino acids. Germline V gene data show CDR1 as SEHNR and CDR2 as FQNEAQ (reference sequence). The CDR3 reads CASSSSGGGGWEAEQFF. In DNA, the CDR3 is TGTGCCAGCAGCTCATCCGGCGGGGGCGGGTGGGAGGCTGAGCAGTTCTTC.

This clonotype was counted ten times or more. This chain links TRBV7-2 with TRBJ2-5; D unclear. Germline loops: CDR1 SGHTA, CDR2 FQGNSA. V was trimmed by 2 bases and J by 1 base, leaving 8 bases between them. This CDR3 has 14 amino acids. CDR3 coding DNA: TGTGCCAGCAGCTTATACCAACGCCAAGAGACCCAGTACTTC. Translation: CASSLYQRQETQYF.

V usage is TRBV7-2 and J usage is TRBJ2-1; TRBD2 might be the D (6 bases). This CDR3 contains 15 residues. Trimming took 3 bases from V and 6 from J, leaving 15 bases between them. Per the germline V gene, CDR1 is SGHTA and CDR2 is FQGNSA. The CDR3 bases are TGTGCCAGCAGCTTGAGTCGGGGGAGTCGCAATGAGCAGTTCTTC. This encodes CASSLSRGSRNEQFF. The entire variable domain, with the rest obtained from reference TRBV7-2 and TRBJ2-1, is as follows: GAGVSQSPSNKVTEKGKDVELRCDPISGHTALYWYRQSLGQGLEFLIYFQGNSAPDKSGLPSDRFSAERTGGSVSTLTIQRTQQEDSAVYLCASSLSRGSRNEQFFGPGTRLTVL.

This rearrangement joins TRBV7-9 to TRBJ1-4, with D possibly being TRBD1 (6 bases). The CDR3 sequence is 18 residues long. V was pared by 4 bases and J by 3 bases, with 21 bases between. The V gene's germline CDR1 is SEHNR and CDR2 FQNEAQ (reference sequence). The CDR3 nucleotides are TGTGCCAGCAGCTCCCCCGTGTTGTTCTCAGGGGCTAATGAAAAACTGTTTTTT. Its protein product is CASSSPVLFSGANEKLFF.

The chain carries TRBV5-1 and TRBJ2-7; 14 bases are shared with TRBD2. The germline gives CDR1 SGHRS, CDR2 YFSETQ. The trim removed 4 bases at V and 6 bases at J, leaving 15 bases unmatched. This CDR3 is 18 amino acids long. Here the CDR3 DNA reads TGCGCCAGCAGCCTGGGACTAGCGGGAGTCACTAGTTTATCCGAGCAGTACTTC. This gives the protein CASSLGLAGVTSLSEQYF.

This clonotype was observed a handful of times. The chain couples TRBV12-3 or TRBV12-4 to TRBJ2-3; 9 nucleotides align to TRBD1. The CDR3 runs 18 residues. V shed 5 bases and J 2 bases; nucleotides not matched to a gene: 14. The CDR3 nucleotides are TGTGCCAGCAGTCCCAGATTTTCCGGGACAGGGACCACAGATACGCAGTATTTT. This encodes CASSPRFSGTGTTDTQYF.

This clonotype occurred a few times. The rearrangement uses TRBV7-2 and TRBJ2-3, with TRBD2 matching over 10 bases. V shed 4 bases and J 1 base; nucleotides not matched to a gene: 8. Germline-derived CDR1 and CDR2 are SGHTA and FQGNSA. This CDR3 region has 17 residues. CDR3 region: CASSSALAGVGTDTQYF. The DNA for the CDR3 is TGTGCCAGCAGCTCAGCCCTAGCGGGAGTCGGCACAGATACGCAGTATTTT.

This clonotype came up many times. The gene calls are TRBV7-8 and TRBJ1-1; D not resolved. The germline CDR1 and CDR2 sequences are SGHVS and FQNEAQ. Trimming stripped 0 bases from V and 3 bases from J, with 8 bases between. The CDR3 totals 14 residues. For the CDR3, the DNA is TGTGCCAGCAGCTTAGCTACCAAACACACTGAAGCTTTCTTT. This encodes CASSLATKHTEAFF.

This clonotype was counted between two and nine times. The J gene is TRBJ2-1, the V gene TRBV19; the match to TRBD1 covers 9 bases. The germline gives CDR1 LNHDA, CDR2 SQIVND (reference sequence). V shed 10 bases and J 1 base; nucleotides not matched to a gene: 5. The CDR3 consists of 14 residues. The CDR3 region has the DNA TGTGCCACCCAGGACAGGGGTTCCTACAATGAGCAGTTCTTC. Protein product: CATQDRGSYNEQFF.